This T cell receptor (beta chain) was sequenced during a study of blood T cells in healthy people across ages. The authors ran a second PCR of about 6 to 12 cycles using a sample-barcoded 5' primer and a J-beta primer mix. TCRdb passed the 5' RACE reads through MiXCR, listing each CDR3 protein once. Of hundreds of thousands of distinct CDR3 sequences listed, roughly 44% are singletons. Sequencing was performed on blood. This clonotype was obtained from a man in his fifties or sixties in good health.

CDR3 in amino acids: CATSAQGETQYF. In nucleotides, the CDR3 is TGTGCCACCAGTGCACAGGGGGAGACCCAGTACTTC. The chain combines TRBV24-1 with TRBJ2-5; 7 bases align to TRBD1. With 5 bases clipped from V and 5 bases from J, the junction kept 1 base outside the gene matches. CDR1 is KGHDR and CDR2 is SFDVKD in the germline V gene. This CDR3 is 12 amino acids long.